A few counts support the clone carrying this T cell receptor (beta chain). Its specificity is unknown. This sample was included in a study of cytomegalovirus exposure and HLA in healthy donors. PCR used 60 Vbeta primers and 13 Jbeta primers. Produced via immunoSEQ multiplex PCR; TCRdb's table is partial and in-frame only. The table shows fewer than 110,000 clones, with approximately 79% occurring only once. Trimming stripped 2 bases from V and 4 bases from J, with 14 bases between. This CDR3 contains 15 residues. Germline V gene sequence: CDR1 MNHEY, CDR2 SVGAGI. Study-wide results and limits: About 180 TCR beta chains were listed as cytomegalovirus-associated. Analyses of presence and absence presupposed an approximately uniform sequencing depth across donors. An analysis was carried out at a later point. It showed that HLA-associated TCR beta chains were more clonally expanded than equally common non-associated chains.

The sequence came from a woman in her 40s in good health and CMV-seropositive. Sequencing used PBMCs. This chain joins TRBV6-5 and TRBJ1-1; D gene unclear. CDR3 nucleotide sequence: TGTGCCAGCAGTTACCCCTCAGGTGGGCGCACTGAAGCTTTCTTT. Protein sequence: CASSYPSGGRTEAFF.